The sequence of this T cell receptor beta chain was determined in a study of shared clonotypes between healthy human individuals. The assay was immunoSEQ multiplex PCR, and TCRdb's table has in-frame clones only and misses some. The sample records approximately 1,000,000 clones, 70% to 80% being singletons. Donors were Caucasian adults residing in Nashville, Tennessee, USA. Germline CDR1 and CDR2: SGHTA and FQGTGA. The CDR3 contains 14 residues. This clone was found a few times. Its antigen remains unidentified. A junction boundary mismatches the germline segment, possibly from a read error. Study-wide points: Clonotypes that were shared across several donors made up about 4.5% of naive CD4 clonotypes. The donor pool, a small one, limited the genetic and exposure-history diversity represented. Lower generation probabilities were found for non-shared clonotypes than for those shared by all four donors.

The sample consisted of memory CD4+ T cells from PBMCs. Subset denoted: CD45RA-negative fraction. The genes are TRBV7-3 and TRBJ2-1; D not resolved. This receptor was identified in a man between 18 and 29 years old in good health. Some clones in this sample may be carry-over from other donors' samples. The CDR3 protein is CASSVTPLLGEQFF. Written as DNA, the CDR3 is TGTGCCAGCAGCGTAACCCCACTACTTGGTGAGCAGTTCTTC.